The 3 T cell receptor beta chains in this list originate from one sample, sequenced in a study of cytomegalovirus exposure and HLA in healthy donors (dated by TCRdb to 2015 to 2018). The library was generated by the immunoSEQ multiplex PCR assay. For the multiplex PCR, a mixture combining 60 forward primers for TCR Vbeta segments and 13 reverse primers for TCR Jbeta segments was used. TCRdb retrieved this table from immuneACCESS and kept in-frame rearrangements only. Not all clones are present; in checked studies, unresolved V genes account for under half, and no reason is known for the remainder. A total of around 120,000 clones appear in this sample, 74% of them only once. The ten most abundant clones make up about 2.5% of the sample. Specimen: PBMCs. The receptors derive from a man between 50 and 59 years old in good health and CMV-seropositive.

V usage is TRBV2 and J usage is TRBJ2-1; 7 bases map to TRBD1. The CDR3 spans 12 residues. The V segment lost 7 bases and the J segment 6 bases; nucleotides outside the gene matches: 3. CDR1 and CDR2 from the germline V gene are SNHLY and FYNNEI. The CDR3 here is CASINRGNEQFF. CDR3 coding DNA: TGTGCCAGCATTAACAGGGGCAATGAGCAGTTCTTC.

The V gene is TRBV5-5, the J gene TRBJ1-2; 7 bases line up with TRBD1. The CDR3 consists of 13 residues. The junction had 6 bases not matched to a gene; V was cut back by 4 bases and J by 6 bases. The germline CDR1 and CDR2 sequences are SGHKS and YYEKEE (reference sequence). CDR3 in DNA: TGTGCCAGCAGCCCGAGGGGGCAGGATGGCTACACCTTC. The encoded protein is CASSPRGQDGYTF. The whole variable domain, remainder taken from reference TRBV5-5 and TRBJ1-2, is DAGVTQSPTHLIKTRGQQVTLRCSPISGHKSVSWYQQVLGQGPQFIFQYYEKEERGRGNFPDRFSARQFPNYSSELNVNALLLGDSALYLCASSPRGQDGYTFGSGTRLTVV.

V and J are TRBV6-1 and TRBJ1-1; D ambiguous. Germline loops: CDR1 MNHNS, CDR2 SASEGT. V was pared by 6 bases and J by 1 base, with 9 bases between. This CDR3 is built from 13 residues. CDR3 in amino acids: CASSLTANTEAFF. For the CDR3, the DNA is TGTGCCAGCAGCCTGACTGCGAACACTGAAGCTTTCTTT.